This TCR beta chain was found in a study of monozygotic twins with cystic fibrosis. This clone was seen a handful of times. Germline assignment: CDR1 SGHAT and CDR2 FQNNGV. This CDR3 has 13 amino acids. The ends were cut back, 8 bases at V and 1 base at J, with 11 bases in the middle. Sequencing was performed with immunoSEQ multiplex PCR; in TCRdb, only in-frame clones are kept and a portion is missing. The data show some 35,000 clones, with approximately 65% seen just once and under 0.9% held by the top ten. Sequencing was performed on blood. This TCR derives from a girl aged 10 to 17 with cystic fibrosis. V usage is TRBV11-2 and J usage is TRBJ1-1; unclear D gene. CDR3 amino acids: CASRAWTNTEAFF. CDR3 in DNA: TGTGCCAGCCGAGCCTGGACGAACACTGAAGCTTTCTTT.